This section outlines one TCR beta chain sequence together with its context. This sample was included in a study of blood T cell repertoires in COVID-19. The wider study: The samples span acute and convalescent COVID-19 from the United States, Italy and Spain. T cells, B-cell-depleted T cells, or PBMCs provided the cDNA or gDNA that served as material.

Per the original data handling: Reference gene primer amplification in the assay estimated nucleated cell counts. This table comes from immunoSEQ multiplex PCR, and its TCRdb copy is limited to in-frame clones, with some not included. Clonal size and the V and J genes are those of that table, whereas D and trimming came from the DNA. The sample includes tens of thousands of clones, more than 75% seen only once; the top ten take less than 9%. The clonotype was recovered from a man in his fifties with active COVID-19. Sample: peripheral blood.

Here the CDR3 reads CASSLRGREETQYF. The CDR3 DNA follows: TGTGCCAGCAGCCTCAGGGGGCGAGAGGAGACCCAGTACTTC. V usage is TRBV28 and J usage is TRBJ2-5; 8 nucleotides match TRBD1. The CDR3 is made up of 14 amino acids. V was pared by 6 bases and J by 5 bases, with 8 bases of the junction left unmatched. From germline, CDR1 is MDHEN and CDR2 SYDVKM.